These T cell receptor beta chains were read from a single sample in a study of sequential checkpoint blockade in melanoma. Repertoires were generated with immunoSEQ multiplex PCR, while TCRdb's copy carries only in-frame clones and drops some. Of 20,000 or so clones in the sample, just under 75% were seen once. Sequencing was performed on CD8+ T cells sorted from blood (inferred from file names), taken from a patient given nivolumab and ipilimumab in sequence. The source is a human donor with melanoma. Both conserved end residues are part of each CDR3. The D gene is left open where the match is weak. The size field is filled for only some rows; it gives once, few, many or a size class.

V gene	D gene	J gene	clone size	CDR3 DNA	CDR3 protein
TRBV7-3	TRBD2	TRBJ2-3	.	TGTGCCAGCTCCTATAGCGGGGGGCCCGCAGATACGCAGTATTTT	CASSYSGGPADTQYF
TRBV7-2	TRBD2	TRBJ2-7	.	TGTGCCAGCAGCTCAGGGAGACTAGCGGGAGCGATTTACGAGCAGTACTTC	CASSSGRLAGAIYEQYF
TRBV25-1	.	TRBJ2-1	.	TGTGCCAGCAGTGAATTGGGGAGAGGTGAGCAGTTCTTC	CASSELGRGEQFF
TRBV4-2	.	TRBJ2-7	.	TGTGCCAGCAGCCAAGATCTTGGGGCTAGCTCCTACGAGCAGTACTTC	CASSQDLGASSYEQYF
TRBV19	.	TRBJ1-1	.	TGTGCCAGTAGGGACAGCCCGAAACTCATGAACACTGAAGCTTTCTTT	CASRDSPKLMNTEAFF
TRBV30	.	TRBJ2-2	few	TGTGCCTGGCAGGCAAATTCCGGGGAGCTGTTTTTT	CAWQANSGELFF
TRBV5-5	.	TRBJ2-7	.	TGTGCCAGCAGCCCAGAGTTGGCCGGGTCCTACGAGCAGTACTTC	CASSPELAGSYEQYF
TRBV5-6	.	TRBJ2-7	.	TGTGCCAGCAGCCAAGGGACACAAAGCTCCTACGAGCAGTACTTC	CASSQGTQSSYEQYF
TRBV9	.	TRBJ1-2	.	TGTGCCAGCAGCGTAGTAGAGGGTCGCGGCTACACCTTC	CASSVVEGRGYTF
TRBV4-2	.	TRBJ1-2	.	TGTGCCAGCAGCCAAGGGAGGGCCGGCTATGGCTACACCTTC	CASSQGRAGYGYTF
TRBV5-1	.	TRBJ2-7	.	TGCGCCAGCAGCTTGGCGGGGCCGGGGGTCTACGAGCAGTACTTC	CASSLAGPGVYEQYF
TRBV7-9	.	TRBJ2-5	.	TGTGCCAGCAGTTTTCGGGACACCAAAGAGACCCAGTACTTC	CASSFRDTKETQYF
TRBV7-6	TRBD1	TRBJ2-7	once	TGTGCCAGCGCCGGGGTTGGGCAGGGGGCGATCGAGCAGTACTTC	CASAGVGQGAIEQYF
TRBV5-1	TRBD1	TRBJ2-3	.	TGCGCCAGCAGCTTCTCCGGGACAGGGGGCGCGGATACGCAGTATTTT	CASSFSGTGGADTQYF
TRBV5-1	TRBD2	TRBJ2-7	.	TGCGCCAGCAGCTTGGGAGCGGGGGGGTACGAGCAGTACTTC	CASSLGAGGYEQYF
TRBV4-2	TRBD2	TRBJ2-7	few	TGTGCCAGCAGCCAAGAGGGGGGGGGTAGCTACGAGCAGTACTTC	CASSQEGGGSYEQYF
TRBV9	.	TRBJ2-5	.	TGTGCCAGCAGCGTAGGGGGCGGTGAGACCCAGTACTTC	CASSVGGGETQYF
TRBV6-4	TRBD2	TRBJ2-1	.	TGTGCCAGCAGTGTTTCCGGGACTAGCGCCAATGAGCAGTTCTTC	CASSVSGTSANEQFF
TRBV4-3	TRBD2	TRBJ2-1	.	TGCGCCAGCAGCCAAGGGACTAGCGGAATATACAATGAGCAGTTCTTC	CASSQGTSGIYNEQFF
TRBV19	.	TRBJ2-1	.	TGTGCCAGTAGTATAGTGTCCCAGGGCAATGAGCAGTTCTTC	CASSIVSQGNEQFF
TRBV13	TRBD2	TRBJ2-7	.	TGTGCCAGCAGCTTAGAGGCTAGCGGGAATTCCTCCTACGAGCAGTACTTC	CASSLEASGNSSYEQYF
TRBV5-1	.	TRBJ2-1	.	TGCGCCAGCACCTCGGGGGGCGGATACAATGAGCAGTTCTTC	CASTSGGGYNEQFF
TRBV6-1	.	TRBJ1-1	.	TGTGCCAGCAGTGAACTCAGACAGATGAACACTGAAGCTTTCTTT	CASSELRQMNTEAFF
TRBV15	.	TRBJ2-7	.	TGTGCCACCAGCTACGGGGAGTTAAGCTCCTACGAGCAGTACTTC	CATSYGELSSYEQYF
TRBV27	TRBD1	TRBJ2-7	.	TGTGCCAGCAGTTTACAGGGGGCTGGGGAGCAGTACTTC	CASSLQGAGEQYF
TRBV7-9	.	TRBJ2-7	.	TGTGCCAGCAGCTTAGCCCCCACAGGGGAGGCCTACGAGCAGTACTTC	CASSLAPTGEAYEQYF
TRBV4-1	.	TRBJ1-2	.	TGCGCCAGCAGCCAAGATCTCGGCGGGGTGCGTGGCTACACCTTC	CASSQDLGGVRGYTF
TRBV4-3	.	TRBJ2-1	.	TGCGCCAGCAGCCAAGACTTATCCGCGTCCAATGAGCAGTTCTTC	CASSQDLSASNEQFF
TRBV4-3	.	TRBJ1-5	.	TGCGCCAGCAGTCTCAGACGAGGGCGCGATCAGCCCCAGCATTTT	CASSLRRGRDQPQHF
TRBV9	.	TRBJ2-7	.	TGTGCCAGCAGCCCTTATCACAGGGTTGATATGGGGCAGTACTTC	CASSPYHRVDMGQYF
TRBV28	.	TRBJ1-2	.	TGTGCCAGCCAGCGTGGTGGCTACACCTTC	CASQRGGYTF
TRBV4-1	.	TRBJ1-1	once	TGCGCCAGCAGCCAAGATGTGGGTTGGGAGATAAACACTGAAGCTTTCTTT	CASSQDVGWEINTEAFF
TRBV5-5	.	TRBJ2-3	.	TGTGCCAGCAGCTTGGAGCCGTATACGCAGTATTTT	CASSLEPYTQYF
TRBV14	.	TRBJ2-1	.	TGTGCCAGCAGCTCTCCCCTAGCTCTTGACAATGAGCAGTTCTTC	CASSSPLALDNEQFF
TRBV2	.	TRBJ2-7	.	TGTGCCAGCAGTGAAGCAGCGACAGGTGTGGACTACGAGCAGTACTTC	CASSEAATGVDYEQYF
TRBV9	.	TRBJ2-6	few	TGTGCCAGCAGCGAGAGGGACTGGGGCTCTGGGGCCAACGTCCTGACTTTC	CASSERDWGSGANVLTF
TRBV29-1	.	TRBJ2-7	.	TGCAGCGTTGAACCGCGGGATGGCTACGAGCAGTACTTC	CSVEPRDGYEQYF
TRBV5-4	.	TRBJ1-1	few	TGTGCCAGCAGCTTGAATAGTCTCGAAGCTTTCTTT	CASSLNSLEAFF
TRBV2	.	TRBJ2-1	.	TGTGCCAGCAGTGAGGTAGCGCTCAATGAGCAGTTCTTC	CASSEVALNEQFF
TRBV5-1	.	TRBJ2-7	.	TGCGCCAGCAGCTGGCCCATCGAGGGTGGCTACGAGCAGTACTTC	CASSWPIEGGYEQYF
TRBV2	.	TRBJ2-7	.	TGTGCCAGCAGTGAAGCACCAGCGAGCTACGAGCAGTACTTC	CASSEAPASYEQYF
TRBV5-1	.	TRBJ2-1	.	TGCGCCAGCAGCTTGGCCGGGGAGGGAGGGGGGCCCTACAATGAGCAGTTCTTC	CASSLAGEGGGPYNEQFF
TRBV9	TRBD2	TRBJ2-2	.	TGTGCCAGCAGCGGGCCCGGGACTAGCGGGGGCAACACCGGGGAGCTGTTTTTT	CASSGPGTSGGNTGELFF
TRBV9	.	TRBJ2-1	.	TGTGCCAGCACTCCTACGGGACAAAACTACAATGAGCAGTTCTTC	CASTPTGQNYNEQFF
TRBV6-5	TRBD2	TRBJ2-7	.	TGTGCCAGCAGTTACTCTGAAGCGGGGGGTTCATACGAGCAGTACTTC	CASSYSEAGGSYEQYF